One and the same sample provided the 14 T cell receptor beta chains below, sequenced in a study of beta chain features in type 1 diabetes. For these TCRs, the target antigens are not known. Sequenced material consisted of expressed TCRB transcripts (all of the isolated RNA was reverse transcribed). Libraries were prepared by immunoSEQ multiplex PCR; TCRdb keeps only in-frame clonotypes and omits some of them. The table includes 400,000 or so clones, around an eighth detected once. Study outcomes and limitations: Among patients with Type 1 diabetes, TCRB CDR3s were moderately but significantly shorter in every one of the four CD4+ subsets.

The source material was naive CD4+ T cells from blood. The receptors stem from a woman between 18 and 30 years old with type 1 diabetes.

The V gene is TRBV4-1, the J gene TRBJ2-1; the D gene is possibly TRBD2 (6 bases). V was pared by 0 bases and J by 6 bases, with 18 bases between. The CDR3 consists of 17 residues. CDR1 and CDR2 from the germline V gene are MGHRA and YSYEKL. The CDR3, as DNA: TGCGCCAGCAGCCAAGACCAGGGACTGGGAAGGTCCAATGAGCAGTTCTTC. The encoded protein is CASSQDQGLGRSNEQFF.

This clone was seen only a few times. The chain is built from TRBV18 and TRBJ2-1, with D unresolved. Germline-derived CDR1 and CDR2 are KGHSH and LQKENI. V was clipped by 3 bases and J by 7 bases, with 10 bases between them. The CDR3 totals 13 residues. This chain's CDR3 is CASSPAGKNEQFF. Written as DNA, the CDR3 is TGTGCCAGCTCACCCGCCGGTAAGAATGAGCAGTTCTTC.

This clone appeared a few times. V is TRBV4-3 and J is TRBJ2-3; D is perhaps TRBD2 (6 bases). The CDR3 totals 16 residues. Germline CDR1 LGHNA, CDR2 YSLEER. V dropped 0 bases and J dropped 2 bases, with 12 bases sitting between them. CDR3 protein: CASSQDWDSTTDTQYF. The CDR3 nucleotides read TGCGCCAGCAGCCAAGATTGGGACTCCACCACAGATACGCAGTATTTT.

J is TRBJ2-1 and V is TRBV11-2; TRBD2 is a possible D gene (6 bases). Germline V gives CDR1 SGHAT, CDR2 FQNNGV. V lost 5 bases to trimming and J lost 5 bases, with 16 bases between them. This CDR3 has 15 amino acids. The CDR3 region is CASSAQRVLNNEQFF. CDR3 sequence (DNA): TGTGCCAGCAGCGCGCAGCGGGTCCTAAACAATGAGCAGTTCTTC.

The CDR3 region is CASSSLAEETQYF. The CDR3 nucleotides read TGTGCCAGCAGCTCTCTAGCGGAAGAGACCCAGTACTTC. The chain uses TRBV7-3 and TRBJ2-5; 7 nucleotides line up with TRBD2. This CDR3 region has 13 residues. V was clipped by 4 bases and J by 3 bases; unmatched bases: 2. The germline V gene has CDR1 SGHTA and CDR2 FQGTGA.

This clone came up a few times. At one end, the junction sequence differs from germline, possibly due to a read error. The CDR3 loop is CASAPGQANTEAFF. CDR3 bases: TGTGCCAGCGCACCGGGACAGGCGAACACTGAAGCTTTCTTT. The rearrangement joins TRBV18 to TRBJ1-1, with TRBD1 matching 8 bases. The length of the CDR3 is 14 residues. Germline V gene lookup returns CDR1 KGHSH and CDR2 LQKENI.

The chain has TRBV11-3 and TRBJ2-5; D is possibly TRBD1 (5 bases). Germline CDR1 and CDR2: SGHNT and YENEEA. CDR3 length: 17 residues. The V and J ends lost 2 bases and 5 bases respectively, with 21 bases between them. CDR3 in amino acids: CASSLSSGANPSETQYF. The CDR3 DNA reads as TGTGCCAGCAGCTTAAGTAGTGGGGCGAATCCGTCGGAGACCCAGTACTTC.

The chain is built from TRBV7-9 and TRBJ1-2, with D perhaps matching TRBD1 (6 bases). CDR1 and CDR2 from the germline V gene are SEHNR and FQNEAQ (reference sequence). Trimming removed 5 bases at V and 8 bases at J, with 12 bases between. This CDR3 is built from 12 residues. The CDR3 DNA sequence: TGTGCCAGCAGCCGGGACACTTGGGGCTACACCTTC. This gives the protein CASSRDTWGYTF. The entire variable domain, with the rest obtained from reference TRBV7-9 and TRBJ1-2, is as follows: DTGVSQNPRHKITKRGQNVTFRCDPISEHNRLYWYRQTLGQGPEFLTYFQNEAQLEKSRLLSDRFSAERPKGSFSTLEIQRTEQGDSAMYLCASSRDTWGYTFGSGTRLTVV.

The V and J genes are TRBV7-2 and TRBJ1-1; maybe TRBD1 (6 bases). Deletions cut 5 bases from V and 1 base from J, with 26 bases between. The germline CDR1 and CDR2 sequences are SGHTA and FQGNSA. The CDR3 runs to 19 residues. The CDR3 is CASSPSYSSPTGGNTEAFF. The CDR3 DNA sequence: TGTGCCAGCAGCCCATCCTACTCGAGTCCGACAGGAGGGAACACTGAAGCTTTCTTT.

This clone was counted only a few times. This chain connects TRBV5-1 to TRBJ1-1; the D gene is possibly TRBD1 (5 bases). Trimming took off 1 base at V and 8 bases at J, with 9 bases between the two ends. Germline CDR1 SGHRS, CDR2 YFSETQ. CDR3 size: 12 residues. The CDR3 is CASSLSTDEAFF. CDR3 coding DNA: TGCGCCAGCAGCTTGTCGACAGACGAAGCTTTCTTT.

V gene TRBV28 combines with J gene TRBJ1-1; weak D call: TRBD1 (5 bases). Germline V gene sequence: CDR1 MDHEN, CDR2 SYDVKM. This CDR3 is 13 amino acids long. V was shortened by 8 bases and J by 6 bases, with 16 bases between the two germline ends. DNA of the CDR3: TGTGCCAGCCTTACAGGCCTTGGCGCTGAAGCTTTCTTT. Protein: CASLTGLGAEAFF.

The CDR3 DNA is TGTGCCAGCAGTTTTGGAGGAGGGCCAGATACGCAGTATTTT. Its protein is CASSFGGGPDTQYF. The chain combines TRBV28 with TRBJ2-3; maybe TRBD2 (6 bases). Germline CDR1 is MDHEN and CDR2 is SYDVKM. V dropped 3 bases and J dropped 4 bases, with 11 bases sitting between them. The length of the CDR3 is 14 residues.

This clone was seen only a few times. The chain links TRBV14 to TRBJ2-4; 8 bases line up with TRBD2. Germline V lookup: CDR1 SGHDN, CDR2 FVKESK. The CDR3 totals 16 residues. The V gene end was trimmed by 1 base and the J gene end by 5 bases; junction bases not matched to a gene: 7. The CDR3, as DNA: TGTGCCAGCAGCCAAGGTGCGGGGGGACACCAAAACATTCAGTACTTC. The encoded protein is CASSQGAGGHQNIQYF.

This clone was seen more than once but under ten times. The V gene is TRBV5-1, the J gene TRBJ2-7; tentatively, D is TRBD2 (5 bases). V was clipped by 0 bases and J by 0 bases, with 16 bases between them. Germline assignment: CDR1 SGHRS and CDR2 YFSETQ. CDR3 length: 17 amino acids. The CDR3 here is CASSLGLRGLSSYEQYF. CDR3 in DNA: TGCGCCAGCAGCTTGGGTCTACGCGGGCTGAGCTCCTACGAGCAGTACTTC. The full variable domain, rest sourced from reference TRBV5-1 and TRBJ2-7, is KAGVTQTPRYLIKTRGQQVTLSCSPISGHRSVSWYQQTPGQGLQFLFEYFSETQRNKGNFPGRFSGRQFSNSRSEMNVSTLELGDSALYLCASSLGLRGLSSYEQYFGPGTRLTVT.